This T cell receptor beta chain was recovered during a study of cytomegalovirus exposure and HLA in healthy donors. Germline-derived CDR1 and CDR2 are SQVTM and ANQGSEA. CDR3 length: 13 amino acids. V was trimmed by 1 base and J by 2 bases, leaving 6 bases between them. 13 Jbeta primers and 60 Vbeta primers were used for the PCR. The data were produced by immunoSEQ multiplex PCR, yet TCRdb's version contains in-frame clones alone and is incomplete. Of 99,000 or so clones in the sample, 79% were seen once. Sequencing used PBMCs. The source of this sequence is a male donor in good health and CMV-seropositive. The chain uses TRBV29-1 and TRBJ1-3, with unresolved D. Written as DNA, the CDR3 is TGCAGCGTTGAAGTGGGAGCTGGAAACACCATATATTTT. Protein sequence: CSVEVGAGNTIYF.